This T cell receptor beta chain was identified in a study of CD8+ T cells in alopecia areata. Overall study context: Oral tofacitinib (5 to 10 mg twice daily) was administered to treated patients. People stayed on tofacitinib for 6 to 18 months, then stopped the drug for 6 months.

CDR1 and CDR2 (germline): LNHDA, SQIVND (reference sequence). Trimming removed 7 bases at V and 2 bases at J, with 14 bases between. The CDR3 is 14 residues long. Sequencing templates came from extracted RNA that was reverse transcribed into cDNA. Clones were sequenced by immunoSEQ multiplex PCR, and TCRdb holds only the in-frame ones, with some missing. The top ten hold 1% to 1.5% of the sample, which has roughly 250,000 clones, about two thirds seen once. Sample: CD4+ T cells sorted from blood, taken at week 0. This chain joins TRBV19 and TRBJ2-5; D ambiguous. This receptor was taken from a human donor with alopecia areata. CDR3 protein: CASTDTAGQETQYF. The CDR3 nucleotides are TGTGCCAGTACCGATACGGCTGGGCAAGAGACCCAGTACTTC.